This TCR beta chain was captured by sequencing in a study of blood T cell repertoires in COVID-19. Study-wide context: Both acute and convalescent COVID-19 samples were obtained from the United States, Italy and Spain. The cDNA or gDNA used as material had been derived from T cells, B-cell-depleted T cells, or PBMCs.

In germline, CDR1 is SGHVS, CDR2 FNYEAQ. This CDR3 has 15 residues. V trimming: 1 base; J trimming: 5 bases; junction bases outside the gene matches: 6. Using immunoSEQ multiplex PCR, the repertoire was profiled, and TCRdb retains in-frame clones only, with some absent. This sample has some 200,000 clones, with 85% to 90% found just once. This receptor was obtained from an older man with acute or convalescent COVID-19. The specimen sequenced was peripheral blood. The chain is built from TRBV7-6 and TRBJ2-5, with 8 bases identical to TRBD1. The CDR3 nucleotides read TGTGCCAGCAGCTTAGGGGCGACAGGGGTGGAGACCCAGTACTTC. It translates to CASSLGATGVETQYF.